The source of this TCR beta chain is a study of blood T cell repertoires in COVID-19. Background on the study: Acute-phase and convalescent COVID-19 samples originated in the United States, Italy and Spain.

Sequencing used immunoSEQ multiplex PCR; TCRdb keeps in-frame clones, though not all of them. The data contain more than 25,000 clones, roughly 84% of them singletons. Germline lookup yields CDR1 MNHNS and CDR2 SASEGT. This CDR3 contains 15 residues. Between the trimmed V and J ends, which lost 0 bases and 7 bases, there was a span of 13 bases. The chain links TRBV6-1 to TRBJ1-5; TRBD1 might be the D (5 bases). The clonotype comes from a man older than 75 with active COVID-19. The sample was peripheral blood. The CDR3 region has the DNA TGTGCCAGCAGTGAAGCGACGCGGGGCCGACAGCCCCAGCATTTT. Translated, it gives CASSEATRGRQPQHF.